This is a list of T cell receptor beta chains from one sample in a study of metastatic and nonmetastatic thyroid tumors. Using MiXCR, TCRdb re-called clones from the PCR reads. Among around 19,000 clones, approximately 10% were seen once, and the ten largest hold about 8%. Sequencing was carried out using blood. These receptors came from a female donor with papillary thyroid cancer or a benign thyroid nodule (not recorded which). Some clones in this sample may be carry-over from other donors' samples. The CDR3 runs from the conserved cysteine through the conserved F or W. Each record gives: clone size, D gene, J gene, V gene, CDR3 protein, CDR3 DNA. The D gene is left open where the match is weak. Clone size appears in some rows only: once, few, many, or a class for an expanded clone.

size: many; D: TRBD1; J: TRBJ2-3; V: TRBV5-1; CDR3: CASSQDRGRSDTQYF; DNA: TGCGCCAGCAGCCAGGACAGGGGGCGGTCAGATACGCAGTATTTT
size: few; D: TRBD1; J: TRBJ2-7; V: TRBV6-5; CDR3: CASSYSIAGGYEQYF; DNA: TGTGCCAGCAGTTACTCGATTGCAGGGGGCTACGAGCAGTACTTC
size: many; D: NA; J: TRBJ2-1; V: TRBV14; CDR3: CASSQDYRSRFF; DNA: TGTGCCAGCAGCCAAGATTACCGTTCGCGGTTCTTC
size: many; D: TRBD2; J: TRBJ2-1; V: TRBV12-5; CDR3: CASGPSKGTSGRSYNEQFF; DNA: TGTGCTAGTGGTCCGTCCAAGGGGACTAGCGGGCGCTCCTACAATGAGCAGTTCTTC
size: many; D: NA; J: TRBJ2-7; V: TRBV11-2; CDR3: CASSYGVKGGYEQYF; DNA: TGTGCCAGCAGCTATGGGGTGAAGGGGGGCTACGAGCAGTACTTC
size: many; D: NA; J: TRBJ1-1; V: TRBV12-5; CDR3: CASGLAQGGSNTEAFF; DNA: TGTGCTAGTGGTTTGGCGCAGGGCGGGTCGAACACTGAAGCTTTCTTT
size: medium-sized; D: TRBD2; J: TRBJ2-5; V: TRBV6-2/TRBV6-3; CDR3: CASSAAGEAETQYF; DNA: TGTGCCAGCTCCGCAGCGGGAGAAGCAGAGACCCAGTACTTC
size: few; D: NA; J: TRBJ2-1; V: TRBV20-1; CDR3: CSASGPSPYNEQFF; DNA: TGCAGTGCTAGCGGGCCCTCCCCCTACAATGAGCAGTTCTTC
size: many; D: NA; J: TRBJ2-1; V: TRBV20-1; CDR3: CSAGTSGPSYNEQFF; DNA: TGCAGTGCTGGTACGAGCGGTCCCTCCTACAATGAGCAGTTCTTC
size: few; D: TRBD2; J: TRBJ2-7; V: TRBV4-2; CDR3: CASSRGGVGLAGSYEQYF; DNA: TGTGCCAGCAGCCGTGGGGGGGTCGGACTAGCGGGATCCTACGAGCAGTACTTC
size: many; D: NA; J: TRBJ2-4; V: TRBV3-1; CDR3: CASSPRPAKNIQYF; DNA: TGTGCCAGCAGCCCCCGGCCAGCCAAAAACATTCAGTACTTC
size: NA; D: NA; J: TRBJ1-6; V: TRBV7-2; CDR3: CASSPSHNSPLHF; DNA: TGTGCCAGCAGCCCGTCCCATAATTCACCCCTCCACTTT
size: few; D: TRBD2; J: TRBJ2-5; V: TRBV24-1; CDR3: CATSGVGRDQETQYF; DNA: TGTGCCACCAGTGGCGTCGGGAGGGATCAAGAGACCCAGTACTTC
size: NA; D: NA; J: TRBJ2-1; V: TRBV6-1; CDR3: CASKFGSREQFF; DNA: TGTGCCAGCAAATTTGGGAGTAGAGAGCAGTTCTTC
size: many; D: NA; J: TRBJ1-5; V: TRBV28; CDR3: CASNARVGIRNQPQHF; DNA: TGTGCCAGCAACGCCCGAGTGGGAATCCGCAATCAGCCCCAGCATTTT
size: NA; D: TRBD2; J: TRBJ2-3; V: TRBV11-2; CDR3: CASSRGLAGGPDTQYF; DNA: TGTGCCAGCAGCCGTGGACTAGCGGGAGGGCCAGATACGCAGTATTTT